This T cell receptor beta chain derives from a study of blood T cell repertoires in COVID-19. Across the whole study: In each case, the material was cDNA or gDNA derived from T cells, B-cell-depleted T cells, or PBMCs.

This clone was picked up one time. Only in-frame clones appear in the TCRdb table, and some are missing; sequencing was by immunoSEQ multiplex PCR. The table lists 130,000 or so clones, 84% of them singletons. The CDR3 extends over 17 amino acids. With 2 bases clipped from V and 0 bases from J, the junction kept 10 bases outside the gene matches. Germline V CDR1 and CDR2: SGHDT, YYEEEE. The chain employs TRBV5-6 and TRBJ1-2; TRBD1 aligns across 7 bases. The sample was PBMCs or T cells enriched from blood (not recorded which). This TCR came from a man in his forties or fifties with acute COVID-19. CDR3 nucleotide sequence: TGTGCCAGCAGCTTATGGGGACAGAGTACAGCTAACTATGGCTACACCTTC. Translated, it gives CASSLWGQSTANYGYTF.